This TCR beta chain stems from a study of neurological immune-mediated disorders. TCRdb re-called the 5' RACE reads through MiXCR, storing one row per CDR3 protein. The sample lists about 59,000 distinct CDR3 sequences; 24% were seen once. Germline CDR1 is SGHRS and CDR2 is YFSETQ. V lost 3 bases and J 4 bases, leaving 10 bases between the germline ends. CDR3 length: 13 amino acids. This clonotype was seen many times. The time point here: technical triplicate 2. This sequence joins TRBV5-1 and TRBJ2-5; perhaps TRBD1 as D (5 bases). The sequence derives from a man in his fifties or sixties with HTLV-1-associated myelopathy (HAM/TSP). The sequencing input was PBMCs. The DNA for the CDR3 is TGCGCCAGCAGCTCCTCTCAGGGAGAGACCCAGTACTTC. Its protein product is CASSSSQGETQYF.